This record covers a single T cell receptor (beta chain). Its antigen is currently not known. Base qualities are not recorded, but no much larger clone differs from it by a single base. Sequenced on an Illumina HiSeq 1500. The raw public reads went through TCRdb reprocessing: fastp at Q25, MiXCR clone calling, in-frame beta chains kept. Each CDR3 protein gets just one entry, which takes the most common genes and DNA from the rows behind it. The sample includes more than 85,000 distinct CDR3 sequences, with about 22% observed a single time. The ten most abundant clones make up approximately 39% of the sample. The data were obtained in a study of T cell repertoires in cytomegalovirus infection (dated by TCRdb to between 2018 and 2021). Concerning the study at large: Donor HLA type was relevant to the analysis, because carriage of CMV infection together with the matching HLA type was indicated by public TCR beta signatures.

Paper-wide results and their limitations: The ex vivo response was dominated by HLA-C-restricted CMV-specific TCR beta clonotypes, which also provided the single most frequent clonotype in two of eight donors. In both this cohort and an independent cohort of 350 to 400 donors, the cumulative frequency of public TCR beta family members distinguished carriers of CMV infection plus the relevant HLA type.

From a lookup of the germline V gene (reference sequence), CDR1 and CDR2 are MNHEY and SMNVEV. The V and J ends are trimmed by 3 bases and 6 bases, leaving 6 bases between them. The CDR3 runs 12 amino acids, cysteine and phenylalanine included. The only DNA kept is the CDR3, 36 bases in frame from the first base. The sample taken for sequencing was CD8+ T cells from PBMCs. The rearrangement combines TRBV27 with TRBJ2-1; confidence is insufficient to name the D gene. The receptor comes from a human donor in good health (CMV status not recorded). Some clones in this sample may be carry-over from other donors' samples. Here is the DNA: TGTGCCAGCAGTTTTGCGACCAATGAGCAGTTCTTC. This encodes CASSFATNEQFF.